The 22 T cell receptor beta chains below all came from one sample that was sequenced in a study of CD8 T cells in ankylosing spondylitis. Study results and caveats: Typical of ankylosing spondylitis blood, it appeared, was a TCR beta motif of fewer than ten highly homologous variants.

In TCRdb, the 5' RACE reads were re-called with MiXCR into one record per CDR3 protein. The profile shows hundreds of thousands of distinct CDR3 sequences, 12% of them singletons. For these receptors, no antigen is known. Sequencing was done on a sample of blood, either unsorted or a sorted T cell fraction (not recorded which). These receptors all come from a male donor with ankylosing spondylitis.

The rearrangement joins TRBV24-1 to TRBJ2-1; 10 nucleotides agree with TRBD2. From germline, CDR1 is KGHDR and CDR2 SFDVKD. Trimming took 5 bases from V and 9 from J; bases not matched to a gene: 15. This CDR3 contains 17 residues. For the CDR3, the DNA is TGTGCCACCAGTGGGGGGGACAAGCGGGAGGGCCAGAGTGAGCAGTTCTTC. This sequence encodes CATSGGDKREGQSEQFF.

As DNA, the CDR3 is TGTGCCAGCAGCCAAGACCGTGCGGGGAATGAGCAGTTCTTC. It encodes CASSQDRAGNEQFF. The chain carries TRBV4-2 and TRBJ2-1, with a possible D match to TRBD2 (6 bases). Germline values: CDR1 LGHNA, CDR2 YNFKEQ. V gave up 0 bases and J gave up 7 bases, with 10 bases separating them. The CDR3 totals 14 residues.

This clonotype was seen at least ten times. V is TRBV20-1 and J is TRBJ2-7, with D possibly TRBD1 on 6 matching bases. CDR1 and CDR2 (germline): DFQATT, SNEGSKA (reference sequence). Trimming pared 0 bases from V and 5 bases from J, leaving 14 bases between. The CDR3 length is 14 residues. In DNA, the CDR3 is TGCAGTGCTAGAGAAAATTCAGGGGAAGACGAGCAGTACTTC. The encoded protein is CSARENSGEDEQYF.

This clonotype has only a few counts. The DNA for the CDR3 is TGTGCCAGCTCACCCGTAAGACAGTTCCAAGAGACCCAGTACTTC. Translating it yields CASSPVRQFQETQYF. The rearrangement uses TRBV18 and TRBJ2-5, with a possible D match to TRBD1 (5 bases). The germline V gene has CDR1 KGHSH and CDR2 LQKENI. Trimming removed 3 bases at V and 1 base at J, with 12 bases between. The CDR3 has 15 residues.

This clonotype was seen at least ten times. The CDR3 region has the DNA TGTGCCAGCAGCTCGACTAGACAGAACACCGGGGAGCTGTTTTTT. Protein sequence: CASSSTRQNTGELFF. The V and J genes are TRBV7-2 and TRBJ2-2, with D tentatively TRBD2 (6 bases). The germline V gene encodes CDR1 SGHTA and CDR2 FQGNSA. Trimming left V 4 bases short and J 1 base short, with 10 bases between. The length of the CDR3 is 15 residues.

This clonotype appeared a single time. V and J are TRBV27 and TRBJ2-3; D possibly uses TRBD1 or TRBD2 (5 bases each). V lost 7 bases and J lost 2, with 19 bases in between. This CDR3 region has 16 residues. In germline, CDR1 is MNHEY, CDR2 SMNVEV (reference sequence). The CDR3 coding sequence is TGTGCCAGCACTCTCCTCCGGGACGGCCTCACAGATACGCAGTATTTT. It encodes CASTLLRDGLTDTQYF.

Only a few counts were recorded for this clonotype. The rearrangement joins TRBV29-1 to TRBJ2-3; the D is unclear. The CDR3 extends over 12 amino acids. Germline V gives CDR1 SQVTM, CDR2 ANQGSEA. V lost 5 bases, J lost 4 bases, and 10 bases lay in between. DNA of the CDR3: TGCAGCGTTAAAAAGGGCCCAGATACGCAGTATTTT. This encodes CSVKKGPDTQYF.

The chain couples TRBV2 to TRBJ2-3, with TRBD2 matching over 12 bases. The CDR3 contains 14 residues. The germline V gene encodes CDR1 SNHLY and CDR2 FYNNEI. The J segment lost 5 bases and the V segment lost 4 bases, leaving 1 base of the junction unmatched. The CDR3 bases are TGTGCCAGCAGTGGGACTAGCGGGGAAGATACGCAGTATTTT. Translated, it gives CASSGTSGEDTQYF.

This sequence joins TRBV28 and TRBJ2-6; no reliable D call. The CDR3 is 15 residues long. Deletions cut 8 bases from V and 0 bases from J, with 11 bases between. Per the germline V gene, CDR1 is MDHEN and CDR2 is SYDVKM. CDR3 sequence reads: CASLDVDSGANVLTF. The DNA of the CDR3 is TGTGCCAGCCTGGATGTGGACTCTGGGGCCAACGTCCTGACTTTC.

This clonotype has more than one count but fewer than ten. CDR3 DNA: TGCAGTGCTAGAGAAAGGGCTTCACCCCTCCACTTT. It codes for CSARERASPLHF. The chain couples TRBV20-1 to TRBJ1-6; D gene unclear. Trimming took 0 bases from V and 9 from J, leaving 6 bases between them. The CDR3 sequence is 12 residues long. The germline gives CDR1 DFQATT, CDR2 SNEGSKA (reference sequence).

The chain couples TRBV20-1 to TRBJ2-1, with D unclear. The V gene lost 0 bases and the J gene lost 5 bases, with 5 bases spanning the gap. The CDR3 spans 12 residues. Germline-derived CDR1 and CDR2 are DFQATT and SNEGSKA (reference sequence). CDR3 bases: TGCAGTGCTAGAGATGACCACAATGAGCAGTTCTTC. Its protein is CSARDDHNEQFF.

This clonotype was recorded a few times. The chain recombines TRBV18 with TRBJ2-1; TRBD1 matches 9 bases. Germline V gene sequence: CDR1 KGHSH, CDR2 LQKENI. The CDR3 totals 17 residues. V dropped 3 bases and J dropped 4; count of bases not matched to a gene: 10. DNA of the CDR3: TGTGCCAGCTCACCCGCGTCGGGGGACAGGGCTTACAATGAGCAGTTCTTC. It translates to CASSPASGDRAYNEQFF.

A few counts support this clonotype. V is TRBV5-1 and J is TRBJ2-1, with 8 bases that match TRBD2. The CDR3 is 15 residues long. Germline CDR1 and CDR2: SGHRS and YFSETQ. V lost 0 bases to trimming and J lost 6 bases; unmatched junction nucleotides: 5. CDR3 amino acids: CASSLGGLAVNEQFF. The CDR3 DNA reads TGCGCCAGCAGCTTGGGAGGACTAGCAGTCAATGAGCAGTTCTTC.

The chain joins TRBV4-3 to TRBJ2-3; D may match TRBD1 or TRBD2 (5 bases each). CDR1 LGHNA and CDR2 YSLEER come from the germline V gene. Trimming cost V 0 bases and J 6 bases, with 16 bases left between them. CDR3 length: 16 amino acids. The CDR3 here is CASSQDRGEGGDTQYF. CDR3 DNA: TGCGCCAGCAGCCAAGATCGGGGCGAGGGCGGTGATACGCAGTATTTT.

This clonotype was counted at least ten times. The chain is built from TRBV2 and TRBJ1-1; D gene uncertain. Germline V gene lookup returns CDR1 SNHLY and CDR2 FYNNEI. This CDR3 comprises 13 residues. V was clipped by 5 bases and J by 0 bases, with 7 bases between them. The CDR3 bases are TGTGCCAGCAGTTACCAGATGAACACTGAAGCTTTCTTT. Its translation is CASSYQMNTEAFF.

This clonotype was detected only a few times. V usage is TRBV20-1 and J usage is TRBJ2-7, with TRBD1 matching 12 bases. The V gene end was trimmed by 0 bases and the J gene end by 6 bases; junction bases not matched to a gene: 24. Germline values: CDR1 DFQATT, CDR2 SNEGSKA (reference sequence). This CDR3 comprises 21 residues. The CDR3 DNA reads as TGCAGTGCTAGAGATACCCTAAATTATCGGGACAGGGGGCCCGGGGCCTCCGAGCAGTACTTC. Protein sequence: CSARDTLNYRDRGPGASEQYF.

The CDR3 is CASSPSVAGYSEQFF. The CDR3 nucleotides are TGTGCCAGCTCACCATCGGTAGCGGGGTATAGTGAGCAGTTCTTC. V usage is TRBV18 and J usage is TRBJ2-1; 8 bases line up with TRBD2. CDR1 KGHSH and CDR2 LQKENI come from the germline V gene. This CDR3 is 15 amino acids long. Trimming cost V 2 bases and J 9 bases; bases outside gene matches: 9.

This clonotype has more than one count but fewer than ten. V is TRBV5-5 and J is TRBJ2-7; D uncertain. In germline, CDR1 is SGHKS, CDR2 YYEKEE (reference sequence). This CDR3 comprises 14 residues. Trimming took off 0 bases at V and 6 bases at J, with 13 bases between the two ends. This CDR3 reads CASSLDAFLTEQYF. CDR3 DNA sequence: TGTGCCAGCAGCTTGGACGCCTTTTTGACCGAGCAGTACTTC.

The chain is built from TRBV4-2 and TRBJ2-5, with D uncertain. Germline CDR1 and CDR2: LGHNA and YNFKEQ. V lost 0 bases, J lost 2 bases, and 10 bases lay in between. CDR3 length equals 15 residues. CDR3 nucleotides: TGTGCCAGCAGCCAAGATAGGGCAGATCAAGAGACCCAGTACTTC. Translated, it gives CASSQDRADQETQYF.

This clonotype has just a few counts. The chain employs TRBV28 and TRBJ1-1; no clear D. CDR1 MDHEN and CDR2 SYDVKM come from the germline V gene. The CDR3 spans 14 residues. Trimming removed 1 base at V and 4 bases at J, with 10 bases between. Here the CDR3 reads CASSLSLGITEAFF. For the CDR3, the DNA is TGTGCCAGCAGTTTATCTCTGGGAATCACTGAAGCTTTCTTT.

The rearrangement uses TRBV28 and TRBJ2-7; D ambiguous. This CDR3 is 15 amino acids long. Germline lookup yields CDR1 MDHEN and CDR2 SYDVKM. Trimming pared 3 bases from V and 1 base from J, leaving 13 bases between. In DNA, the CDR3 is TGTGCCAGCAGTTTCCCCCTTTGGGGTTCCTACGAGCAGTACTTC. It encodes CASSFPLWGSYEQYF.

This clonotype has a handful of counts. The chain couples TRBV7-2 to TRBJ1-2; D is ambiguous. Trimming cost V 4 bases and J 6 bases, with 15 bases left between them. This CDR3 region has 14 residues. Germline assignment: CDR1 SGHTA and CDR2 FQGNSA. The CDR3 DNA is TGTGCCAGCAGCTCTAGGGTCTGGGAAAATGGCTACACCTTC. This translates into CASSSRVWENGYTF.